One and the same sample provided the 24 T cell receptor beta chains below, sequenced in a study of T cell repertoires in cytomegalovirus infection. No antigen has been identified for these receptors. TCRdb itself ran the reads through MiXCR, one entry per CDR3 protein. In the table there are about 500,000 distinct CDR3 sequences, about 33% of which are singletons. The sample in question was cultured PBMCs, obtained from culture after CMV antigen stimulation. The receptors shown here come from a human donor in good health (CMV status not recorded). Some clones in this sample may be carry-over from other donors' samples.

For the CDR3, the DNA is TGTGCTAGTGGCTACGGACAGGGGGCCCGGCCCCAGCATTTT. Translating gives CASGYGQGARPQHF. This chain links TRBV12-5 with TRBJ1-5; 11 nucleotides align to TRBD1. J lost 9 bases, V lost 6 bases, and 7 bases had no gene match. Germline V CDR1 and CDR2: LGHNT, FRNRAP. This CDR3 contains 14 residues.

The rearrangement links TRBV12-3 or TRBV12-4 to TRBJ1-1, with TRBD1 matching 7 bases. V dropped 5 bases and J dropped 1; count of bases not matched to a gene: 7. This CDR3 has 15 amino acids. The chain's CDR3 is CASSPEGQWNTEAFF. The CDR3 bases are TGTGCCAGCAGTCCGGAGGGACAGTGGAACACTGAAGCTTTCTTT.

Here the CDR3 DNA reads TGTGCCAGCAGGCTGACAGGGGAATTCGGTCAGCCCCAGCATTTT. Encoded protein: CASRLTGEFGQPQHF. The V and J genes are TRBV27 and TRBJ1-5; TRBD1 matches at 8 bases. The CDR3 spans 15 residues. The trim removed 6 bases at V and 6 bases at J, leaving 10 bases unmatched. CDR1 and CDR2 (germline): MNHEY, SMNVEV (reference sequence).

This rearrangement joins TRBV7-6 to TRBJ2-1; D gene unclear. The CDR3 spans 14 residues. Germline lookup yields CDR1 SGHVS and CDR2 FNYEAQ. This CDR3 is CGSEISGSYNEQFF. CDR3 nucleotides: TGTGGAAGCGAAATCTCGGGCTCCTACAATGAGCAGTTCTTC.

CDR3: CSARYSSGVAYNEQFF. CDR3 sequence (DNA): TGCAGCGCAAGATACTCGTCGGGAGTGGCCTACAATGAGCAGTTCTTC. This chain joins TRBV29-1 and TRBJ2-1, with a possible D match to TRBD2 (6 bases). The germline gives CDR1 SQVTM, CDR2 ANQGSEA. V gave up 7 bases and J gave up 2 bases, with 21 bases separating them. The CDR3 extends over 16 amino acids.

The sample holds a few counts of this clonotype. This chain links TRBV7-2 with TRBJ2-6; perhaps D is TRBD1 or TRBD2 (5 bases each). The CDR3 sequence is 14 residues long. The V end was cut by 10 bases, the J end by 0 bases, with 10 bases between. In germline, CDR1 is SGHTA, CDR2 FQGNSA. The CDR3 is CATRDGSGANVLTF. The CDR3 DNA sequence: TGTGCCACCAGGGACGGCTCTGGGGCCAACGTCCTGACTTTC.

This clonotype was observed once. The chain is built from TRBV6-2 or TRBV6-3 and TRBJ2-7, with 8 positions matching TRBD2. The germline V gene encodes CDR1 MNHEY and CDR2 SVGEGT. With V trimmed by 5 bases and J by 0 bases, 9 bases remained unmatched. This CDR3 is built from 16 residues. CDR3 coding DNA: TGTGCCAGCAGTCCCCCAGGACTAGCCTACTCCTACGAGCAGTACTTC. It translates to CASSPPGLAYSYEQYF.

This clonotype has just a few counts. CDR3 loop: CSASPTSSTEQYF. In DNA form, the CDR3 reads TGCAGTGCTAGCCCGACTAGTTCGACCGAGCAGTACTTC. J is TRBJ2-7 and V is TRBV20-1, with D possibly matching TRBD2 (6 bases). Trimming cost V 3 bases and J 6 bases, with 15 bases left between them. CDR3 length: 13 residues. CDR1 is DFQATT, CDR2 SNEGSKA, per germline (reference sequence).

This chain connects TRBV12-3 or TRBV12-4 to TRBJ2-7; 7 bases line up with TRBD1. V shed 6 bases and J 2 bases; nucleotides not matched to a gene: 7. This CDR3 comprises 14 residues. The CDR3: CASSLGQYPYEQYF. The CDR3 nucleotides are TGTGCCAGCAGCTTGGGACAGTATCCCTACGAGCAGTACTTC.

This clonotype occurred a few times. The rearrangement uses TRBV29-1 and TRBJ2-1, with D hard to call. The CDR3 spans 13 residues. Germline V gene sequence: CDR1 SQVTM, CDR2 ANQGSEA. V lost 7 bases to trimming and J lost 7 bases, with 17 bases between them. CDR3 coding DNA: TGCAGCGCCCTGGACCCCGCTTGGAATGAGCAGTTCTTC. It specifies CSALDPAWNEQFF.

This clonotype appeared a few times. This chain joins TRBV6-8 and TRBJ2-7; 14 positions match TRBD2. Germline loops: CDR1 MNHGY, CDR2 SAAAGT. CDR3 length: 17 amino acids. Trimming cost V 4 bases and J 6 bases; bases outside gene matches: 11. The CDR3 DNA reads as TGTGCCAGCAGTTCATCCGGGACTAGCGGGAGTGCGACCGAGCAGTACTTC. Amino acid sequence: CASSSSGTSGSATEQYF.

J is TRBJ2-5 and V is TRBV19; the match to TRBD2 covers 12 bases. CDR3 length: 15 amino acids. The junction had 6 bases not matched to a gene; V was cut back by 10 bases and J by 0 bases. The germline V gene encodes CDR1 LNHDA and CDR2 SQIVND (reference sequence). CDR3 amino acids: CATQRLAGDQETQYF. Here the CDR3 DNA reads TGTGCCACCCAGAGACTAGCGGGAGACCAAGAGACCCAGTACTTC.

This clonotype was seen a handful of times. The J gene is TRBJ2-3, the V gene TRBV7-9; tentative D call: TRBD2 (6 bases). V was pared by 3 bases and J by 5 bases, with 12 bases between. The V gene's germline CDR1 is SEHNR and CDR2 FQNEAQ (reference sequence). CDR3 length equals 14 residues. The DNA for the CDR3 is TGTGCCAGCAGCTTTCTCGGAGGGGAAGATACGCAGTATTTT. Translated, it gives CASSFLGGEDTQYF.

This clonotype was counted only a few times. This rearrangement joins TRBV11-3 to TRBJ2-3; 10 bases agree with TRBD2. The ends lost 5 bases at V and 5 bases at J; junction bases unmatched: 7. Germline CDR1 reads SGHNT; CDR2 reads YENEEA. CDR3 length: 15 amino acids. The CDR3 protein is CASSLSGRAEDTQYF. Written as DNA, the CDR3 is TGTGCCAGCAGCCTCAGCGGGAGGGCCGAAGATACGCAGTATTTT.

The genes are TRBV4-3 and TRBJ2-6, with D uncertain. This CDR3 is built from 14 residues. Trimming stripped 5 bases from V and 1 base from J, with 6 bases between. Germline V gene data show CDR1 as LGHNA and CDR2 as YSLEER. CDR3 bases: TGCGCCAGCAGCGCCTTTTCTGGGGCCAACGTCCTGACTTTC. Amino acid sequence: CASSAFSGANVLTF.

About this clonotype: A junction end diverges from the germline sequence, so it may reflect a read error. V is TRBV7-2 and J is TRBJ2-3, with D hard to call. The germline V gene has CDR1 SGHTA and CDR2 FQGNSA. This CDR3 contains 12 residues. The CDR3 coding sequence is TGTGCCAGCAGCCCCACCACAGATATGCAGTATTTT. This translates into CASSPTTDMQYF.

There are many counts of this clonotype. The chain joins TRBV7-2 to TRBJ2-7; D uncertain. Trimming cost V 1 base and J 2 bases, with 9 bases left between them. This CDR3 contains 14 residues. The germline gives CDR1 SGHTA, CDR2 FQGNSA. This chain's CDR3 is CASSLDGLTYEQYF. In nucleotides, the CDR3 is TGTGCCAGCAGCTTAGATGGGCTTACCTACGAGCAGTACTTC.

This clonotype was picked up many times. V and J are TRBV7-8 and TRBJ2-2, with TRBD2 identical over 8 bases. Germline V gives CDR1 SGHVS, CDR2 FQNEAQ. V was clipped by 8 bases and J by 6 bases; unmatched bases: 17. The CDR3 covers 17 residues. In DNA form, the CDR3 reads TGTGCCAGCCCCCGTGGAAGGGACGGGAGGGCCGCCGGGGAGCTGTTTTTT. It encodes CASPRGRDGRAAGELFF.

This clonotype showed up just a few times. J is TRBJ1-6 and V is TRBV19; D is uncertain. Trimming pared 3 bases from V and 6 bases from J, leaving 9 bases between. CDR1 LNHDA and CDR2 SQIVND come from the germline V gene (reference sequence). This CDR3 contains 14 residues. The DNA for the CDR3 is TGTGCCAGTAGTATGGGGATTACTAATTCACCCCTCCACTTT. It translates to CASSMGITNSPLHF. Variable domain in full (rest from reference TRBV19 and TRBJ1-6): DGGITQSPKYLFRKEGQNVTLSCEQNLNHDAMYWYRQDPGQGLRLIYYSQIVNDFQKGDIAEGYSVSREKKESFPLTVTSAQKNPTAFYLCASSMGITNSPLHFGNGTRLTVT.

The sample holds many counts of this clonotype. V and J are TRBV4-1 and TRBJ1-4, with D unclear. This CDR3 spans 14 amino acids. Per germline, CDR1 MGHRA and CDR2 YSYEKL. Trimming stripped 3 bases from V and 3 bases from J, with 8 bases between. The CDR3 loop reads CASSQTPANEKLFF. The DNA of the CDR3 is TGCGCCAGCAGCCAGACTCCCGCTAATGAAAAACTGTTTTTT.

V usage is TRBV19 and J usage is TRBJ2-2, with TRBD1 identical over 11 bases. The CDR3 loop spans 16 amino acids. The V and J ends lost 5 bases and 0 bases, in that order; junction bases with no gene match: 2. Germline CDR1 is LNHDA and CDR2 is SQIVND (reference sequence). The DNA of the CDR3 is TGTGCCAGTAGTCGGGGACAGGGGGCGAACACCGGGGAGCTGTTTTTT. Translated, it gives CASSRGQGANTGELFF.

Here the CDR3 reads CASSGTGAYGYTF. As DNA, the CDR3 is TGTGCCAGTAGTGGTACGGGAGCTTATGGCTACACCTTC. The rearrangement joins TRBV19 to TRBJ1-2; D gene uncertain. The CDR3 is 13 residues long. Trimming stripped 5 bases from V and 5 bases from J, with 12 bases between. Germline CDR1 is LNHDA and CDR2 is SQIVND (reference sequence).

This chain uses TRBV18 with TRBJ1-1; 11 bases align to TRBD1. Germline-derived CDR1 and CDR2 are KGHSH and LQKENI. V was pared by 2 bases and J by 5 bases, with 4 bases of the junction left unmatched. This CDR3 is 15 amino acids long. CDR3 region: CASSPSGQGGTEAFF. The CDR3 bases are TGTGCCAGCTCACCATCGGGACAGGGGGGGACTGAAGCTTTCTTT.

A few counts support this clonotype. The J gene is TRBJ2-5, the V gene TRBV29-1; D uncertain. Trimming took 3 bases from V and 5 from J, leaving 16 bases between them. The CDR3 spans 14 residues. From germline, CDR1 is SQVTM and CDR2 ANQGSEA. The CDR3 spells CSVDWAASGETQYF. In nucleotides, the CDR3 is TGCAGCGTTGACTGGGCAGCCTCCGGGGAGACCCAGTACTTC.